This TCR beta chain was captured in a study of tumor and adjacent non-tumor tissue in lung cancer. General study points: Higher tumor TCR diversity was associated with shorter survival.

Three rounds of nested PCR, following a modified ARM-PCR protocol, produced the TCRbeta library. Each CDR3 protein gets one entry after TCRdb re-called the multiplex PCR reads with MiXCR. The table lists about 200,000 distinct CDR3 sequences, over 55% of them singletons. The V end lost 10 bases, the J end lost 3 bases, and 16 bases lay between the germline ends. Per the germline V gene, CDR1 is ENHRY and CDR2 is SYGVKD. The CDR3 is 13 amino acids. RNA was extracted from bulk tissue without any cell sorting. This clonotype has more than one count but fewer than ten. What it binds is unknown. What was sequenced was lung tumor tissue. The chain couples TRBV10-3 to TRBJ2-7; no firm D call. The TCR was taken from a man aged 60 to 69 with non-small cell lung cancer. CDR3 DNA: TGTGCCACCTGGGATGCAGGCCGCTACGAGCAGTACTTC. It specifies CATWDAGRYEQYF.